The rows below give T cell receptor beta chains drawn from one sample of a study of T cell responses to AZD1222 COVID-19 vaccine. TCRdb's copy holds only in-frame clones and misses some; the assay was immunoSEQ multiplex PCR. The sample lists some 100,000 clones; around nine tenths were seen once. The source material was peripheral blood, sampled on day 0 of AZD1222 vaccination. These receptors were collected from an adult in good health. CDR3s include the opening cysteine and the closing phenylalanine or tryptophan. Fields, in order: clone size, J gene, V gene, D gene, CDR3 DNA, CDR3 protein. A D gene is named only where the DNA matches it firmly. Part of the rows lack a size; the others show once, few, many or a class for expanded clones.

>-|TRBJ2-3|TRBV4-1|-
TGCGCCAGCAGCCAAGGGGGTGATACGCAGTATTTT
CASSQGGDTQYF
>few|TRBJ2-3|TRBV9|TRBD2
TGTGCCAGCAGCGTAGGGGGGAGCGGGAGGTATGATACGCAGTATTTT
CASSVGGSGRYDTQYF
>-|TRBJ1-1|TRBV7-9|TRBD1
TGTGCCAGCAGCCCTACAGGGGGCGGGACTGAAGCTTTCTTT
CASSPTGGGTEAFF
>-|TRBJ1-3|TRBV9|TRBD1
TGTGCCAGCAGCGCCGTTACAGGGGTGCGAGGAAACACCATATATTTT
CASSAVTGVRGNTIYF
>-|TRBJ2-7|TRBV5-1|TRBD2
TGCGCCAGCAGCTTGGACCCAGCGGGGGGGACCGAGCAGTACTTC
CASSLDPAGGTEQYF
>-|TRBJ2-7|TRBV10-3|-
TGTGCCATCAGTGAGTCGGGACACGGGGACACCTACGAGCAGTACTTC
CAISESGHGDTYEQYF
>-|TRBJ2-3|TRBV6-5|TRBD2
TGTGCCCCCCCGGGGGGTCGACATACGCAGTATTTT
CAPPGGRHTQYF
>-|TRBJ2-1|TRBV3-1/TRBV3-2|-
TGTGCCAGCAGCCAACACCCAGTCGAGCAGTTCTTC
CASSQHPVEQFF
>-|TRBJ1-2|TRBV25-1|-
TGTGCCAGCAGTGGACAGGTTCTCTATGGCTACACCTTC
CASSGQVLYGYTF
>-|TRBJ1-1|TRBV11-3|-
TGTGCCAGCAGCTTAGGACAGAATTCGAACACTGAAGCTTTCTTT
CASSLGQNSNTEAFF
>-|TRBJ1-2|TRBV3-1/TRBV3-2|-
TGTGCCAGCAGCCATTCGGCAGGGTATGGCTACACCTTC
CASSHSAGYGYTF